This record covers a single T cell receptor beta chain. This entry belongs to a study of blood T cell repertoires in COVID-19. About the study: The United States, Italy and Spain were the sources of the acute and convalescent COVID-19 samples. The analysed material was cDNA or gDNA that came from T cells, B-cell-depleted T cells, or PBMCs.

In germline, CDR1 is ENHRY, CDR2 SYGVKD. The CDR3 is 15 amino acids. Losses at the gene ends were 3 bases for V and 5 bases for J; bases not matched to a gene: 7. TCRdb's copy holds only in-frame clones and misses some; the assay was immunoSEQ multiplex PCR. Among under 200,000 clones, roughly 87% were seen once, and the ten largest hold 20% to 25%. The rearrangement uses TRBV10-3 and TRBJ1-1; 9 nucleotides align to TRBD1. The receptor's source is a man in his 60s with active or convalescent COVID-19. Sequenced material: peripheral blood. The CDR3 spells CAISETGGAGTEAFF. In DNA, the CDR3 is TGTGCCATCAGTGAAACAGGGGGCGCGGGGACTGAAGCTTTCTTT.